This entry lists 17 T cell receptor beta chains sequenced from one sample in a study of CD8 T cells in ankylosing spondylitis. TCRdb re-derived calls from the 5' RACE reads in MiXCR, one entry per CDR3 protein. This sample yields 250,000 or so distinct CDR3 sequences, of which about a sixth are seen a single time; roughly a third belongs to the top ten. The sequencing input was blood, either unsorted or a sorted T cell fraction (not recorded which). Every receptor here comes from a male donor with ankylosing spondylitis or in good health (not recorded which).

V is TRBV7-2 and J is TRBJ2-3; D is possibly TRBD2 (7 bases). Germline V gives CDR1 SGHTA, CDR2 FQGNSA. There are 17 residues in the CDR3. V lost 2 bases, J lost 0 bases, and 15 bases lay in between. The CDR3 sequence is CASSLKIGGPSTDTQYF. The CDR3, as DNA: TGTGCCAGCAGCTTAAAGATCGGGGGGCCTAGCACAGATACGCAGTATTTT.

This clonotype was recorded a few times. This chain joins TRBV21-1 and TRBJ2-3. TRBV21-1 is noted as a pseudogene. The CDR3 is made up of 15 amino acids. This CDR3 is CASSKGRLGTDTQYF. In nucleotides, the CDR3 is TGTGCCAGCAGCAAAGGTCGACTGGGAACAGATACGCAGTATTTT.

A note on this clonotype: A read error may explain this, as a much larger clone is one base away. The V gene is TRBV29-1, the J gene TRBJ2-1, with TRBD1 identical over 8 bases. In germline, CDR1 is SQVTM, CDR2 ANQGSEA. The CDR3 spans 14 residues. The CDR3 region has the DNA TGCGGCGTTGCCCTCGGCAGGGGGCACGATGAGCAGTTCTTC. Its protein is CGVALGRGHDEQFF.

This clonotype came up a few times. V gene TRBV6-2 or TRBV6-3 combines with J gene TRBJ2-3, with 10 bases identical to TRBD2. Trimming cost V 0 bases and J 6 bases; bases outside gene matches: 9. Germline CDR1 and CDR2: MNHEY and SVGEGT. The CDR3 has 17 amino acids. In DNA form, the CDR3 reads TGTGCCAGCAGTTACTCGACGGCTAGCGGGAGCTGGGATACGCAGTATTTT. Translation gives CASSYSTASGSWDTQYF.

This chain links TRBV29-1 with TRBJ2-1; the match to TRBD2 covers 12 bases. V lost 7 bases to trimming and J lost 4 bases; unmatched junction nucleotides: 2. CDR1 is SQVTM and CDR2 is ANQGSEA in the germline V gene. This CDR3 has 13 residues. Here the CDR3 DNA reads TGCAGCGCCGGACTAGCGGGATACAATGAGCAGTTCTTC. Protein sequence: CSAGLAGYNEQFF.

The genes are TRBV29-1 and TRBJ2-7, with 10 nucleotides matching TRBD2. In germline, CDR1 is SQVTM, CDR2 ANQGSEA. The CDR3 spans 12 residues. J gave up 6 bases and V 7 bases, and 6 bases lay outside the gene matches. The chain's CDR3 is CSATASGSEQYF. The CDR3 nucleotides read TGCAGCGCCACCGCTAGCGGGAGCGAGCAGTACTTC.

The rearrangement joins TRBV28 to TRBJ2-1, with 9 nucleotides matching TRBD2. CDR3 length: 18 amino acids. CDR1 is MDHEN and CDR2 is SYDVKM in the germline V gene. V shed 2 bases, J shed 6 bases, and the junction held 14 bases outside the gene matches. CDR3 protein: CASSLGGALAGVGNEQFF. CDR3 nucleotide sequence: TGTGCCAGCAGTTTAGGAGGGGCGTTAGCGGGAGTGGGCAATGAGCAGTTCTTC.

This clonotype was counted a few times. The V and J genes are TRBV6-5 and TRBJ2-5; the D is unclear. Germline V CDR1 and CDR2: MNHEY, SVGAGI. This CDR3 has 13 residues. V was shortened by 4 bases and J by 5 bases, with 11 bases between the two germline ends. The CDR3 DNA follows: TGTGCCAGCAGTTCTGGCCCTGGGGAGACCCAGTACTTC. Its translation: CASSSGPGETQYF.

V gene TRBV28 combines with J gene TRBJ2-7; 10 nucleotides align to TRBD2. The CDR3 is made up of 18 amino acids. Trimming took 3 bases from V and 0 from J; bases not matched to a gene: 11. Germline CDR1 is MDHEN and CDR2 is SYDVKM. CDR3 residues: CASSFPQITSGTSYEQYF. CDR3 DNA sequence: TGTGCCAGCAGTTTCCCGCAGATAACTAGCGGGACCTCCTACGAGCAGTACTTC.

The gene calls are TRBV5-5 and TRBJ2-1; a weak D match, TRBD1 (6 bases). The germline V and J ends were trimmed by 4 bases and 2 bases, with 13 bases remaining between them. Germline V gene lookup returns CDR1 SGHKS and CDR2 YYEKEE (reference sequence). CDR3 size: 15 residues. DNA of the CDR3: TGTGCCAGCAGCCCGCCAGGGGTGGCCTACAATGAGCAGTTCTTC. Translation: CASSPPGVAYNEQFF.

This clonotype came up many times. This sequence joins TRBV2 and TRBJ2-7; D gene unclear. Trimming removed 7 bases at V and 3 bases at J, with 16 bases between. Looked up from germline, CDR1 is SNHLY and CDR2 is FYNNEI. CDR3 length: 14 residues. The CDR3 DNA reads TGTGCCAGCATCGAAGGGCGTATAGTCTACGAGCAGTACTTC. It codes for CASIEGRIVYEQYF.

This clonotype was found many times. The chain joins TRBV5-1 to TRBJ1-2; D uncertain. The CDR3 has 14 residues. The germline V gene encodes CDR1 SGHRS and CDR2 YFSETQ. V lost 4 bases and J 4 bases, leaving 14 bases between the germline ends. CDR3 sequence (DNA): TGCGCCAGCAGCCAACATTTTGGGCCCTATGGCTACACCTTC. Protein product: CASSQHFGPYGYTF.

The chain carries TRBV10-2 and TRBJ1-5; D not resolved. The V gene lost 3 bases and the J gene lost 0 bases, with 9 bases spanning the gap. The CDR3 runs 15 residues. CDR1 WSHSY and CDR2 SAAADI come from the germline V gene. CDR3 in DNA: TGCGCCAGCAGTGAATTTACCTTTAGCAATCAGCCCCAGCATTTT. This translates into CASSEFTFSNQPQHF.

The chain uses TRBV12-3 or TRBV12-4 and TRBJ2-6; D is undetermined. The V and J ends lost 7 bases and 2 bases respectively, with 12 bases between them. The CDR3 sequence is 15 residues long. CDR3 coding DNA: TGTGCCAGCACCTACACGGGTCCTGGGGCCAACGTCCTGACTTTC. Protein: CASTYTGPGANVLTF.

This clonotype was observed a handful of times. The chain employs TRBV3-1 and TRBJ2-7; 13 bases line up with TRBD2. Trimming took 1 base from V and 4 from J; bases not matched to a gene: 7. Germline V gives CDR1 LGHDT, CDR2 YNNKEL (reference sequence). The CDR3 has 17 residues. CDR3 loop: CASSQGRGLAGLYEQYF. DNA for the CDR3: TGTGCCAGCAGCCAAGGGAGGGGACTAGCGGGATTGTACGAGCAGTACTTC.

The genes are TRBV7-8 and TRBJ2-1; 7 bases agree with TRBD2. The V gene end was trimmed by 5 bases and the J gene end by 4 bases; junction bases not matched to a gene: 14. The CDR3 is 17 amino acids. The V gene's germline CDR1 is SGHVS and CDR2 FQNEAQ. The CDR3 DNA is TGTGCCAGCAGCCCCTCTCGGCGGGAGATAGTATACAATGAGCAGTTCTTC. This gives the protein CASSPSRREIVYNEQFF.

The chain is built from TRBV5-5 and TRBJ2-1; TRBD2 matches at 7 bases. Germline V gene lookup returns CDR1 SGHKS and CDR2 YYEKEE (reference sequence). This CDR3 has 15 residues. Trimming took 0 bases from V and 8 from J; bases not matched to a gene: 8. This chain's CDR3 is CASSLAVGGVHEQFF. CDR3 sequence (DNA): TGTGCCAGCAGCTTGGCCGTGGGGGGGGTCCATGAGCAGTTCTTC.